The 30 T cell receptor beta chains in this list originate from one sample, sequenced in a study of siplizumab effects on memory and regulatory T cells. Using immunoSEQ multiplex PCR, the repertoire was profiled, and TCRdb retains in-frame clones only, with some absent. The sample includes around 100,000 clones, about 91% of them seen just once. Material for sequencing was Tregs sorted from blood. These receptors were collected from a human donor in good health.

This rearrangement joins TRBV7-8 to TRBJ1-5, with D tentatively TRBD1 (5 bases). The germline gives CDR1 SGHVS, CDR2 FQNEAQ. The CDR3 sequence is 17 residues long. Between the trimmed V and J ends, which lost 0 bases and 4 bases, there was a span of 16 bases. Written as DNA, the CDR3 is TGTGCCAGCAGCTTAGCGAACGTACAGGTGAGAAATCAGCCCCAGCATTTT. Translation: CASSLANVQVRNQPQHF.

J is TRBJ1-2 and V is TRBV6-6; 8 bases line up with TRBD1. The V segment lost 0 bases and the J segment 5 bases; nucleotides outside the gene matches: 2. CDR3 length: 14 amino acids. Germline-derived CDR1 and CDR2 are MNHNY and SVGAGI (reference sequence). CDR3 sequence (DNA): TGTGCCAGCAGTTACTCTCAGGGGGCATATGGCTACACCTTC. Translated: CASSYSQGAYGYTF.

This chain connects TRBV19 to TRBJ2-2; 7 bases agree with TRBD1. The germline gives CDR1 LNHDA, CDR2 SQIVND (reference sequence). The trim removed 3 bases at V and 2 bases at J, leaving 6 bases unmatched. There are 16 residues in the CDR3. CDR3 amino acids: CASSILQGFNTGELFF. CDR3 bases: TGTGCCAGTAGTATTTTACAGGGGTTCAACACCGGGGAGCTGTTTTTT.

This chain uses TRBV29-1 with TRBJ1-1; D gene unclear. The CDR3 consists of 13 residues. Germline lookup yields CDR1 SQVTM and CDR2 ANQGSEA. V lost 6 bases and J lost 4, with 15 bases in between. The CDR3: CSVGVVIGTEAFF. For the CDR3, the DNA is TGCAGCGTCGGGGTCGTCATCGGCACTGAAGCTTTCTTT.

CDR3 bases: TGTGCCAGCAGGGTGACAGCAAACACTGAAGCTTTCTTT. It translates to CASRVTANTEAFF. The chain uses TRBV6-6 and TRBJ1-1; perhaps TRBD1 as D (5 bases). This CDR3 has 13 residues. The V end was cut by 6 bases, the J end by 2 bases, with 10 bases between. CDR1 and CDR2 (germline): MNHNY, SVGAGI (reference sequence).

The chain is built from TRBV5-6 and TRBJ2-7; D remains unclear. The germline V and J ends were trimmed by 0 bases and 0 bases, with 7 bases remaining between them. The CDR3 totals 14 residues. Germline lookup yields CDR1 SGHDT and CDR2 YYEEEE. The CDR3 protein is CASSLVPNSYEQYF. The DNA of the CDR3 is TGTGCCAGCAGCTTGGTCCCCAACTCCTACGAGCAGTACTTC.

This chain joins TRBV4-1 and TRBJ2-7; D may be TRBD1 (6 bases). CDR3 size: 15 residues. Trimming stripped 5 bases from V and 0 bases from J, with 14 bases between. Germline-derived CDR1 and CDR2 are MGHRA and YSYEKL. The DNA of the CDR3 is TGCGCCAGCAGCTACAACAGGGAGAGCTCCTACGAGCAGTACTTC. Its translation is CASSYNRESSYEQYF.

The chain uses TRBV5-1 and TRBJ1-6, with a tentative D call TRBD1 (5 bases). This CDR3 region has 15 residues. CDR1 and CDR2 (germline): SGHRS, YFSETQ. V was shortened by 4 bases and J by 7 bases, with 15 bases between the two germline ends. In nucleotides, the CDR3 is TGCGCCAGCAGCGGGACGGGACTCCGGAATTCACCCCTCCACTTT. Protein sequence: CASSGTGLRNSPLHF. The complete variable domain, with remaining parts taken from reference TRBV5-1 and TRBJ1-6, reads KAGVTQTPRYLIKTRGQQVTLSCSPISGHRSVSWYQQTPGQGLQFLFEYFSETQRNKGNFPGRFSGRQFSNSRSEMNVSTLELGDSALYLCASSGTGLRNSPLHFGNGTRLTVT.

The genes are TRBV5-1 and TRBJ2-5, with D possibly matching TRBD2 (6 bases). The germline V and J ends were trimmed by 6 bases and 5 bases, with 17 bases remaining between them. The germline V gene has CDR1 SGHRS and CDR2 YFSETQ. The CDR3 has 14 residues. In DNA, the CDR3 is TGCGCCAGCACCCTGGGGGGAGGTCGGGAGACCCAGTACTTC. Translated, it gives CASTLGGGRETQYF.

V is TRBV11-2 and J is TRBJ2-7; possibly TRBD1 for D (5 bases). V was shortened by 1 base and J by 1 base, with 11 bases between the two germline ends. The germline V gene encodes CDR1 SGHAT and CDR2 FQNNGV. The CDR3 has 15 amino acids. The CDR3 nucleotides read TGTGCCAGCAGCTTAGGGGGCCCTCCGTCCTACGAGCAGTACTTC. This sequence encodes CASSLGGPPSYEQYF.

The chain links TRBV5-1 to TRBJ2-5; a possible D gene is TRBD1 (6 bases). With 6 bases removed from V and 5 bases from J, the gap between germline ends came to 11 bases. This CDR3 is 12 amino acids long. The germline V gene encodes CDR1 SGHRS and CDR2 YFSETQ. The CDR3: CASNGGQETQYF. The CDR3 DNA is TGCGCCAGCAATGGGGGCCAGGAGACCCAGTACTTC.

This rearrangement joins TRBV5-4 to TRBJ2-7; 8 positions agree with TRBD2. The CDR3 has 15 residues. V was clipped by 4 bases and J by 5 bases; unmatched bases: 11. Germline CDR1 is SGHNT and CDR2 is YYREEE (reference sequence). CDR3 bases: TGTGCCAGCAGCGTAAAGCGGGAGAACTACAACGAGCAGTACTTC. Translation: CASSVKRENYNEQYF.

CDR3 loop: CASSLAGLGRSPLHF. As DNA, the CDR3 is TGTGCCAGCAGCTTGGCAGGGTTAGGAAGGTCACCCCTCCACTTT. This chain uses TRBV5-4 with TRBJ1-6; maybe TRBD1 (5 bases). Trimming stripped 0 bases from V and 10 bases from J, with 14 bases between. There are 15 residues in the CDR3. The germline gives CDR1 SGHNT, CDR2 YYREEE (reference sequence).

As to this clone: The sample carries other DNA sequences with the same CDR3. The rearrangement joins TRBV5-1 to TRBJ2-7; the match to TRBD2 covers 12 bases. CDR3 length: 16 residues. The ends lost 0 bases at V and 4 bases at J; junction bases unmatched: 5. Germline loops: CDR1 SGHRS, CDR2 YFSETQ. The DNA of the CDR3 is TGCGCCAGCAGCTTGGACCTAGCGGGAGGGTTATACGAGCAGTACTTC. This codes for CASSLDLAGGLYEQYF.

The chain combines TRBV7-9 with TRBJ2-3; 12 nucleotides line up with TRBD2. The CDR3 length is 17 residues. Losses at the gene ends were 2 bases for V and 6 bases for J; bases not matched to a gene: 9. CDR1 is SEHNR, CDR2 FQNEAQ, per germline (reference sequence). The CDR3 nucleotides are TGTGCCAGCAGCTTATCCACTAGCGGGAGGTCCGATGATACGCAGTATTTT. Its protein product is CASSLSTSGRSDDTQYF.

Here the CDR3 reads CASSALGSAQETQYF. The CDR3 region has the DNA TGTGCCAGCAGCGCCTTGGGTTCTGCACAAGAGACCCAGTACTTC. The genes are TRBV9 and TRBJ2-5; the D is unclear. Germline V gene sequence: CDR1 SGDLS, CDR2 YYNGEE. This CDR3 comprises 15 residues. V lost 3 bases and J lost 2, with 14 bases in between.

The sample holds a few counts of this clone. CDR3 loop: CASSESKLGGTDTQYF. DNA of the CDR3: TGTGCCAGCAGTGAATCAAAATTGGGTGGGACAGATACGCAGTATTTT. The chain combines TRBV6-1 with TRBJ2-3; D gene uncertain. The CDR3 totals 16 residues. The germline CDR1 and CDR2 sequences are MNHNS and SASEGT. V lost 2 bases to trimming and J lost 3 bases, with 15 bases between them.

This clone was seen just once. This chain joins TRBV4-1 and TRBJ2-3; unclear D gene. This CDR3 spans 13 amino acids. Germline V gene lookup returns CDR1 MGHRA and CDR2 YSYEKL. Trimming took 5 bases from V and 6 from J, leaving 12 bases between them. CDR3 sequence reads: CASSAPDLDTQYF. CDR3 nucleotides: TGCGCCAGCAGCGCACCCGATCTGGATACGCAGTATTTT.

In its sample, this clone was seen once. The V call is TRBV18, the J call TRBJ2-7, with D perhaps TRBD1 or TRBD2 (5 bases each). Trimming stripped 4 bases from V and 6 bases from J, with 13 bases between. There are 13 residues in the CDR3. Per germline, CDR1 KGHSH and CDR2 LQKENI. The CDR3 region has the DNA TGTGCCAGCTCACTTTCCGGGACGTTCGAGCAGTACTTC. Residues: CASSLSGTFEQYF.

The chain employs TRBV28 and TRBJ2-7; TRBD2 matches 8 bases. Germline assignment: CDR1 MDHEN and CDR2 SYDVKM. The CDR3 has 12 residues. With V trimmed by 7 bases and J by 7 bases, 6 bases remained unmatched. The DNA for the CDR3 is TGTGCCAGCAACGAACGGGAGGGAGAGCAGTACTTC. Its translation is CASNEREGEQYF.

The chain combines TRBV28 with TRBJ1-5; 7 bases match TRBD1. Unmatched junction bases numbered 1, after V lost 2 bases and J lost 6 bases. Germline V CDR1 and CDR2: MDHEN, SYDVKM. There are 13 residues in the CDR3. Here the CDR3 reads CASSLNRGQPQHF. As DNA, the CDR3 is TGTGCCAGCAGTTTAAACAGGGGTCAGCCCCAGCATTTT.

The chain joins TRBV4-2 to TRBJ2-3, with D uncertain. This CDR3 is built from 17 residues. Looked up from germline, CDR1 is LGHNA and CDR2 is YNFKEQ. V lost 1 base, J lost 4 bases, and 18 bases lay in between. CDR3 sequence reads: CASSQGVPWTFADTQYF. In DNA, the CDR3 is TGTGCCAGCAGCCAAGGGGTCCCGTGGACGTTCGCAGATACGCAGTATTTT.

The CDR3 protein is CASKNGGRTRLTYEQYF. CDR3 sequence (DNA): TGCGCCAGCAAGAACGGGGGGCGGACACGACTAACCTACGAGCAGTACTTC. The gene calls are TRBV23-1 and TRBJ2-7; TRBD2 is a possible D gene (7 bases). TRBV23-1 is an ORF; its function is uncertain. The length of the CDR3 is 17 residues. Between the trimmed V and J ends, which lost 7 bases and 2 bases, there was a span of 24 bases.

The chain recombines TRBV19 with TRBJ1-2; D unclear. Germline lookup yields CDR1 LNHDA and CDR2 SQIVND (reference sequence). The CDR3 sequence is 15 residues long. V was clipped by 1 base and J by 1 base, with 10 bases between them. CDR3 sequence (DNA): TGTGCCAGTAGTATAGCAAAAAATCTTAACTATGGCTACACCTTC. Protein sequence: CASSIAKNLNYGYTF.

The rearrangement uses TRBV20-1 and TRBJ2-3; D not certain. In germline, CDR1 is DFQATT, CDR2 SNEGSKA (reference sequence). Trimming stripped 5 bases from V and 4 bases from J, with 7 bases between. CDR3 size: 11 residues. CDR3 coding DNA: TGCAGTGCTCAAGGATCAGATACGCAGTATTTT. Translated: CSAQGSDTQYF.

This clone has only one observation. The chain joins TRBV6-5 to TRBJ1-5, with TRBD1 as a possible D gene (6 bases). The germline V gene encodes CDR1 MNHEY and CDR2 SVGAGI. This CDR3 has 14 amino acids. V lost 4 bases to trimming and J lost 4 bases, with 11 bases between them. The CDR3 loop reads CASSWTRGNQPQHF. For the CDR3, the DNA is TGTGCCAGCAGTTGGACCAGGGGAAATCAGCCCCAGCATTTT.

This chain links TRBV5-1 with TRBJ2-7; the D gene is possibly TRBD2 (6 bases). CDR3 size: 14 residues. Trimming stripped 2 bases from V and 4 bases from J, with 13 bases between. Germline loops: CDR1 SGHRS, CDR2 YFSETQ. Here the CDR3 reads CASSFLGGPYEQYF. In nucleotides, the CDR3 is TGCGCCAGCAGCTTCCTCGGGGGACCTTACGAGCAGTACTTC.

The chain joins TRBV18 to TRBJ2-1, with D tentatively TRBD1 (7 bases). With 2 bases removed from V and 1 base from J, the gap between germline ends came to 12 bases. The CDR3 runs 16 residues. CDR1 is KGHSH, CDR2 LQKENI, per germline. CDR3: CASSPTTGRSYNEQFF. The CDR3, as DNA: TGTGCCAGCTCACCAACGACAGGGAGGTCCTACAATGAGCAGTTCTTC.

This chain connects TRBV5-1 to TRBJ2-3, with 14 bases identical to TRBD2. The CDR3 covers 16 residues. The V and J ends lost 4 bases and 5 bases, in that order; junction bases with no gene match: 6. CDR1 is SGHRS, CDR2 YFSETQ, per germline. The CDR3 spells CASSTGLAGVIDTQYF. CDR3 coding DNA: TGCGCCAGCAGCACGGGACTAGCGGGAGTAATAGATACGCAGTATTTT.

The V call is TRBV6-5, the J call TRBJ2-3; the D is unclear. V was pared by 6 bases and J by 1 base, with 8 bases between. Germline values: CDR1 MNHEY, CDR2 SVGAGI. The CDR3 length is 13 residues. The CDR3 DNA reads TGTGCCAGCAGCCTCAAGGGCACAGATACGCAGTATTTT. Its translation: CASSLKGTDTQYF.